These T cell receptor beta chains were read from a single sample in a study of blood T cell repertoires in COVID-19. TCRdb's table, derived via immunoSEQ multiplex PCR, lists solely in-frame clones and lacks some. Of about 72,000 clones in the sample, about 85% were seen once. The specimen sequenced was peripheral blood. Receptor source: an elderly woman with active or convalescent COVID-19. The CDR3 runs from the conserved cysteine through the conserved F or W. The order of the fields is J gene, V gene, CDR3 protein.

j_call: TRBJ1-1
v_call: TRBV6-6
cdr3_aa: CASRRQGGAEAFF

j_call: TRBJ2-2
v_call: TRBV5-1
cdr3_aa: CASSQAGGNTGELFF

j_call: TRBJ1-1
v_call: TRBV27
cdr3_aa: CASSLFVGNTEAFF

j_call: TRBJ1-1
v_call: TRBV7-8
cdr3_aa: CASSTDPTGDTEAFF

j_call: TRBJ1-5
v_call: TRBV6-5
cdr3_aa: CASSYGPLAQPQHF

j_call: TRBJ2-1
v_call: TRBV12-3/TRBV12-4
cdr3_aa: CASSFRGGLEQFF

j_call: TRBJ1-2
v_call: TRBV30
cdr3_aa: CAWSLLATGDASGYTF

j_call: TRBJ2-5
v_call: TRBV27
cdr3_aa: CASGRKEPLETQYF

j_call: TRBJ2-7
v_call: TRBV27
cdr3_aa: CASTPRGAGGYEQYF

j_call: TRBJ2-3
v_call: TRBV7-2
cdr3_aa: CASSLNRHTDTQYF

j_call: TRBJ2-3
v_call: TRBV7-2
cdr3_aa: CASSLGPTTDTQYF

j_call: TRBJ1-4
v_call: TRBV3-1/TRBV3-2
cdr3_aa: CASSQTPGSGTAATNEKLFF

j_call: TRBJ2-4
v_call: TRBV12-3/TRBV12-4
cdr3_aa: CATSGPTGDIQYF